This is a list of T cell receptor beta chains from one sample in a study of T cells in Graves' hyperthyroidism and ophthalmopathy. TCRdb recomputed calls from the multiplex PCR reads with MiXCR, one row per CDR3 protein. The sample yields 550,000 to 600,000 distinct CDR3 sequences, 46% seen once. The material sequenced was peripheral blood or thyroid tissue (not recorded which). These receptors were taken from an adult woman with Graves' disease, either hyperthyroidism or ophthalmopathy (not recorded which). The CDR3 runs from the conserved cysteine through the conserved F or W. The D gene is left open where the match is weak. Not every row has a clone size; where given, it reads once, few, many or a size class.

D gene	V gene	clone size	J gene	CDR3 protein	CDR3 DNA
TRBD2	TRBV14	-	TRBJ2-6	CASSAGGTGANVLTF	TGTGCCAGCAGCGCCGGGGGGACTGGGGCCAACGTCCTGACTTTC
-	TRBV7-9	-	TRBJ1-1	CASSLASTRVDTEAFF	TGTGCCAGCAGCTTAGCGTCTACCAGGGTGGACACTGAAGCTTTCTTT
-	TRBV7-7	many	TRBJ2-7	CASSLEGPRADYEQYF	TGTGCTAGCAGCTTAGAGGGGCCCAGGGCGGACTACGAGCAGTACTTC
-	TRBV7-2	many	TRBJ1-2	CASSLVSGKGGYTF	TGTGCCAGCAGCTTAGTGTCAGGGAAAGGTGGCTACACCTTC
-	TRBV20-1	-	TRBJ1-2	CSEAGAYGYTF	TGCAGTGAAGCAGGGGCCTATGGCTACACCTTC
TRBD2	TRBV7-9	-	TRBJ2-7	CASSQLAGFTGELYF	TGTGCCAGCAGCCAACTAGCGGGTTTCACCGGGGAGCTGTACTTC
-	TRBV6-5	-	TRBJ2-1	CAITHQLNNEQFF	TGTGCCATCACCCACCAGCTCAACAATGAGCAGTTCTTC
-	TRBV2	many	TRBJ1-1	CASRGTGWNTEAFF	TGTGCCAGCAGGGGAACAGGGTGGAACACTGAAGCTTTCTTT
-	TRBV10-1	-	TRBJ2-3	CARSRGPSTDTQYF	TGCGCCAGAAGCAGGGGACCTAGCACAGATACGCAGTATTTT
-	TRBV5-8	-	TRBJ2-5	CASSVSPGGQYF	TGTGCCAGCAGCGTATCACCAGGTGGCCAGTACTTC
TRBD1	TRBV5-1	-	TRBJ1-1	CASSLGGTGTSAEAFF	TGCGCCAGCAGCTTGGGGGGGACAGGGACGAGCGCTGAAGCTTTCTTT
TRBD2	TRBV5-4	-	TRBJ2-5	CASSGPSGQETQYF	TGTGCCAGCAGCGGTCCTAGCGGACAAGAGACCCAGTACTTC
-	TRBV7-2	-	TRBJ2-5	CASSGRLVEETQYF	TGTGCCAGCAGCGGGCGACTAGTGGAGGAGACCCAGTACTTC
-	TRBV12-3/TRBV12-4	-	TRBJ2-7	CASGQGGNTYEQYF	TGTGCCAGCGGTCAGGGCGGAAACACCTACGAGCAGTACTTC
TRBD1	TRBV29-1	-	TRBJ1-3	CSVAGGDRDRNTIYF	TGCAGCGTCGCTGGGGGGGACAGGGACAGAAACACCATATATTTT
TRBD1	TRBV19	-	TRBJ1-1	CASSIAGQGAEAFF	TGTGCCAGTAGTATCGCCGGACAGGGCGCTGAAGCTTTCTTT
TRBD1	TRBV7-2	-	TRBJ1-1	CASSLRQGSKVFF	TGTGCCAGCAGCCTAAGACAGGGCTCGAAAGTTTTCTTT
TRBD2	TRBV15	-	TRBJ2-5	CATSSVLAGGKETQYF	TGTGCCACCAGCAGTGTCTTAGCGGGAGGTAAAGAGACCCAGTACTTC
-	TRBV10-3	-	TRBJ1-2	CAISGDGSYTF	TGTGCCATCAGTGGAGACGGGTCCTACACCTTC
-	TRBV10-2	-	TRBJ1-2	CASSESRAGTHLLPGGYTF	TGCGCCAGCAGTGAGTCCAGGGCGGGGACCCACCTGTTGCCTGGTGGCTACACCTTC
-	TRBV7-9	few	TRBJ1-2	CASSSRSRGASHYGYTF	TGTGCCAGCAGCTCCCGCAGCAGGGGCGCGAGTCACTATGGCTACACCTTC
-	TRBV19	-	TRBJ2-2	CASSTPQGVPGELFF	TGTGCCAGTAGTACACCCCAGGGTGTCCCCGGGGAGCTGTTTTTT
-	TRBV25-1	many	TRBJ1-1	CVSVAGNTEAFF	TGTGTCAGCGTCGCTGGGAACACTGAAGCTTTCTTT
-	TRBV27	many	TRBJ2-2	CASRPGLGELFF	TGTGCCAGCAGACCGGGGTTGGGGGAGCTGTTTTTT
-	TRBV6-5	-	TRBJ2-5	CASSTGSSGTQYF	TGTGCCAGCAGCACCGGGTCCTCGGGGACCCAGTACTTC
TRBD1	TRBV19	many	TRBJ2-5	CASNKSSGTGDETQYF	TGTGCCAGTAATAAATCCTCCGGGACAGGGGACGAGACCCAGTACTTC
-	TRBV12-3/TRBV12-4	many	TRBJ2-5	CASSFPSGTGETQYF	TGTGCCAGCAGTTTCCCGAGTGGGACGGGTGAGACCCAGTACTTC
TRBD1	TRBV7-9	-	TRBJ2-2	CANLPGTGLRPNTGELFF	TGTGCCAACCTACCCGGGACAGGCCTACGACCGAACACCGGGGAGCTGTTTTTT